The next 28 T cell receptor beta chains were all read from a single sample in a study of T cells after yellow fever vaccination. TCRdb re-derived calls from the 5' RACE reads in MiXCR, one entry per CDR3 protein. The sample consists of around 300,000 distinct CDR3 sequences, 4.1% of them appearing once. This sample comprised PBMCs, obtained 5 days after the yellow fever booster vaccination. All receptors derive from a man younger than 30 who received the YFV17D yellow fever vaccine.

The chain has TRBV4-1 and TRBJ1-4; the D is unclear. The V end was cut by 1 base, the J end by 8 bases, with 11 bases between. The CDR3 covers 14 residues. Germline lookup yields CDR1 MGHRA and CDR2 YSYEKL. The CDR3 spells CASSQVFAWEKLFF. CDR3 sequence (DNA): TGCGCCAGCAGCCAAGTGTTCGCCTGGGAAAAACTGTTTTTT.

J is TRBJ2-7 and V is TRBV7-2, with 7 bases lining up with TRBD1. The CDR3 totals 14 residues. Germline V gene data show CDR1 as SGHTA and CDR2 as FQGNSA. Trimming took 6 bases from V and 6 from J; bases not matched to a gene: 11. For the CDR3, the DNA is TGTGCCAGCAGACGGGACAGCTCTTCGGGCGAGCAGTACTTC. Its protein is CASRRDSSSGEQYF.

The gene calls are TRBV7-2 and TRBJ1-2, with D tentatively TRBD1 (5 bases). Germline V gene lookup returns CDR1 SGHTA and CDR2 FQGNSA. The CDR3 contains 13 residues. The V and J ends lost 3 bases and 8 bases respectively, with 13 bases between them. The CDR3 loop reads CASSLQGHRGYTF. The CDR3, as DNA: TGTGCCAGCAGCTTGCAGGGTCATCGAGGCTACACCTTC.

The genes are TRBV5-5 and TRBJ2-7; the D is unclear. CDR3 length: 14 amino acids. With 2 bases removed from V and 5 bases from J, the gap between germline ends came to 14 bases. Germline V gene lookup returns CDR1 SGHKS and CDR2 YYEKEE (reference sequence). The CDR3 DNA reads as TGTGCCAGCAGCTTCATTGGCAGGCCCCACGAGCAGTACGTC. This encodes CASSFIGRPHEQYV.

This clonotype turned up a few times. V and J are TRBV5-1 and TRBJ1-3, with 8 nucleotides matching TRBD1. The CDR3 extends over 16 amino acids. CDR1 is SGHRS, CDR2 YFSETQ, per germline. The J segment lost 0 bases and the V segment lost 5 bases, leaving 7 bases of the junction unmatched. The CDR3 loop reads CASSKGQVNSGNTIYF. DNA of the CDR3: TGCGCCAGCAGTAAGGGACAGGTGAACTCTGGAAACACCATATATTTT.

This clonotype appeared many times. V gene TRBV20-1 combines with J gene TRBJ1-4, with 8 positions matching TRBD1. There are 13 residues in the CDR3. Trimming removed 4 bases from V and 7 bases from J; junction bases left unmatched: 5. CDR1 is DFQATT, CDR2 SNEGSKA, per germline (reference sequence). CDR3 DNA sequence: TGCAGTGCTAACGGACAGGGAGGTGAAAAACTGTTTTTT. Its protein product is CSANGQGGEKLFF.

This clonotype came up many times. The chain couples TRBV10-3 to TRBJ1-1; D call uncertain. Germline CDR1 and CDR2: ENHRY and SYGVKD. V was trimmed by 8 bases and J by 0 bases, leaving 13 bases between them. This CDR3 is built from 14 residues. Here the CDR3 reads CAIQSGRLNTEAFF. The CDR3, as DNA: TGTGCCATCCAATCGGGCAGATTGAACACTGAAGCTTTCTTT.

This clonotype was counted a few times. DNA of the CDR3: TGTGCCAGCAGCTTGGCTCCCGGGCGGGGGAGCGGAGATACGCAGTATTTT. It is translated as CASSLAPGRGSGDTQYF. V usage is TRBV5-4 and J usage is TRBJ2-3, with 7 nucleotides matching TRBD2. Germline-derived CDR1 and CDR2 are SGHNT and YYREEE (reference sequence). This CDR3 has 17 residues. V trimming: 0 bases; J trimming: 5 bases; junction bases outside the gene matches: 12.

A few counts support this clonotype. The V and J genes are TRBV18 and TRBJ1-3; D remains ambiguous. Trimming removed 0 bases from V and 4 bases from J, with 10 bases in between. This CDR3 spans 15 amino acids. Per germline, CDR1 KGHSH and CDR2 LQKENI. The CDR3 loop is CASSPPGLQGNTIYF. Here the CDR3 DNA reads TGTGCCAGCTCACCACCTGGGCTCCAGGGAAACACCATATATTTT.

At least ten counts were recorded for this clonotype. The chain has TRBV5-1 and TRBJ1-2, with 7 bases aligning to TRBD1. This CDR3 is built from 16 residues. V trimming: 3 bases; J trimming: 4 bases; junction bases outside the gene matches: 12. Germline CDR1 reads SGHRS; CDR2 reads YFSETQ. Here the CDR3 reads CASSWGRDSLSYGYTF. The CDR3, as DNA: TGCGCCAGCAGCTGGGGCCGGGACAGCCTTTCCTATGGCTACACCTTC.

This clonotype showed up many times. The rearrangement joins TRBV6-2 or TRBV6-3 to TRBJ2-3, with 10 bases matching TRBD1. V shed 10 bases, J shed 3 bases, and the junction held 7 bases outside the gene matches. CDR1 MNHEY and CDR2 SVGEGT come from the germline V gene. The CDR3 is 14 residues long. The CDR3 reads CATTTGGMTDTQYF. CDR3 DNA: TGTGCCACCACGACAGGGGGCATGACAGATACGCAGTATTTT.

This clonotype was recorded many times. The V call is TRBV15, the J call TRBJ1-5; D is perhaps TRBD1 (5 bases). Germline V gives CDR1 LNHNV, CDR2 YYDKDF (reference sequence). V lost 7 bases to trimming and J lost 6 bases, with 10 bases between them. This CDR3 contains 12 residues. CDR3 DNA: TGTGCCACCAACCAGAGGGGTCAGCCCCAGCATTTT. It translates to CATNQRGQPQHF.

This clonotype was picked up a small number of times. V is TRBV5-1 and J is TRBJ2-3, with TRBD1 identical over 9 bases. CDR3 length: 14 amino acids. Trimming at V came to 3 bases and at J to 5 bases, leaving 4 bases not matched to a gene. Germline V gene lookup returns CDR1 SGHRS and CDR2 YFSETQ. The CDR3: CASSSQGAQDTQYF. In DNA form, the CDR3 reads TGCGCCAGCAGCTCACAGGGGGCCCAAGATACGCAGTATTTT. Full variable domain (remainder filled in from reference TRBV5-1 and TRBJ2-3): KAGVTQTPRYLIKTRGQQVTLSCSPISGHRSVSWYQQTPGQGLQFLFEYFSETQRNKGNFPGRFSGRQFSNSRSEMNVSTLELGDSALYLCASSSQGAQDTQYFGPGTRLTVL.

This clonotype came up many times. This chain uses TRBV10-3 with TRBJ1-1; no reliable D call. Germline assignment: CDR1 ENHRY and CDR2 SYGVKD. V shed 4 bases and J shed 1 base, with 7 bases lying between them. This CDR3 region has 13 residues. The CDR3 DNA reads TGTGCCATCAGTGTTCAGAAGAACACTGAAGCTTTCTTT. Its translation is CAISVQKNTEAFF.

In this sample, this clonotype turned up a few times. The CDR3 reads CASSFGLAAYMETQYF. The CDR3 coding sequence is TGTGCCAGCAGTTTTGGACTAGCGGCGTACATGGAGACCCAGTACTTC. The J gene is TRBJ2-5, the V gene TRBV6-2 or TRBV6-3; 10 bases map to TRBD2. The CDR3 is 16 amino acids. V was pared by 4 bases and J by 5 bases, with 10 bases of the junction left unmatched. CDR1 is MNHEY, CDR2 SVGEGT, per germline.

The table lists this clonotype with many counts. The rearrangement joins TRBV12-3 or TRBV12-4 to TRBJ2-1; unclear D gene. Trimming took off 1 base at V and 10 bases at J, with 14 bases between the two ends. This CDR3 region has 14 residues. The CDR3 DNA is TGTGCCAGCAGTTTAGGGGCAGTCGTGAACGAGCAGTTCTTC. This translates into CASSLGAVVNEQFF.

This chain uses TRBV7-9 with TRBJ2-1; TRBD2 aligns across 7 bases. This CDR3 contains 17 residues. Germline CDR1 reads SEHNR; CDR2 reads FQNEAQ (reference sequence). J lost 5 bases, V lost 1 base, and 11 bases had no gene match. The CDR3 nucleotides are TGTGCCAGCAGCTTAGTCTTCGGGGAGGGAGGCCACAATGAGCAGTTCTTC. Its protein is CASSLVFGEGGHNEQFF.

This clonotype appeared many times. The rearrangement links TRBV4-1 to TRBJ1-4; D is unclear. V lost 4 bases to trimming and J lost 8 bases, with 17 bases between them. Germline CDR1 is MGHRA and CDR2 is YSYEKL. The CDR3 covers 15 residues. CDR3 nucleotide sequence: TGCGCCAGCAGCCGACTGACTCCCTCCGAAGAAAAACTGTTTTTT. It specifies CASSRLTPSEEKLFF.

The sample holds a few counts of this clonotype. This rearrangement joins TRBV12-3 or TRBV12-4 to TRBJ1-5; the match to TRBD1 covers 7 bases. The CDR3 contains 16 residues. The trim removed 0 bases at V and 5 bases at J, leaving 7 bases unmatched. CDR3 in DNA: TGTGCCAGCAGTTTAGCGATAGGCAGGGGGGATCAGCCCCAGCATTTT. Encoded protein: CASSLAIGRGDQPQHF.

The chain joins TRBV18 to TRBJ2-5; D possibly matches TRBD1 or TRBD2 (5 bases each). The germline V and J ends were trimmed by 2 bases and 5 bases, with 15 bases remaining between them. Germline lookup yields CDR1 KGHSH and CDR2 LQKENI. The CDR3 runs to 15 residues. The CDR3 reads CASSPSSGTTETQYF. CDR3 nucleotides: TGTGCCAGCTCACCAAGTTCAGGGACCACGGAGACCCAGTACTTC.

This clonotype was recorded many times. CDR3 sequence (DNA): TGCGCCAGCGGCCTAGGGATGGACGAGCAGTACTTC. Protein product: CASGLGMDEQYF. The chain combines TRBV5-1 with TRBJ2-7; D not certain. Trimming pared 7 bases from V and 5 bases from J, leaving 13 bases between. Per germline, CDR1 SGHRS and CDR2 YFSETQ. The CDR3 sequence is 12 residues long.

This clonotype was detected only once. The V gene is TRBV12-3 or TRBV12-4, the J gene TRBJ1-5; 8 bases match TRBD1. CDR3 length: 15 residues. Trimming at V came to 4 bases and at J to 6 bases, leaving 8 bases not matched to a gene. The CDR3 region has the DNA TGTGCCAGCAGTTCGGACGACAGGGGCGTTCAGCCCCAGCATTTT. Its translation is CASSSDDRGVQPQHF.

In its sample, this clonotype was seen many times. The chain is built from TRBV20-1 and TRBJ2-3; the match to TRBD2 covers 9 bases. Germline V gene data show CDR1 as DFQATT and CDR2 as SNEGSKA (reference sequence). The CDR3 extends over 12 amino acids. The CDR3 sequence is CSLAGSTDTQYF. The CDR3 nucleotides are TGCAGCCTAGCGGGGTCCACAGATACGCAGTATTTT.

This chain links TRBV7-8 with TRBJ2-1; weak D call: TRBD2 (5 bases). Germline lookup yields CDR1 SGHVS and CDR2 FQNEAQ. V lost 7 bases and J 7 bases, leaving 14 bases between the germline ends. CDR3 length: 13 residues. This chain's CDR3 is CASKIRSGNEQFF. DNA of the CDR3: TGTGCCAGCAAGATTAGGAGCGGTAATGAGCAGTTCTTC.

This clonotype occurred many times. The genes are TRBV5-6 and TRBJ2-1; 9 bases fit TRBD2. V was clipped by 0 bases and J by 3 bases; unmatched bases: 10. Germline CDR1 and CDR2: SGHDT and YYEEEE. The CDR3 has 18 amino acids. This chain's CDR3 is CASSLEASGAYDYNEQFF. CDR3 sequence (DNA): TGTGCCAGCAGCTTGGAAGCTAGCGGGGCCTATGACTACAATGAGCAGTTCTTC.

This clonotype was counted a few times. V is TRBV7-9 and J is TRBJ2-7; maybe TRBD2 (5 bases). The V gene's germline CDR1 is SEHNR and CDR2 FQNEAQ (reference sequence). The CDR3 is made up of 14 amino acids. V was clipped by 1 base and J by 5 bases, with 12 bases between them. Here the CDR3 reads CASSLVPGSDEQYF. The CDR3 DNA follows: TGTGCCAGCAGCTTAGTTCCGGGATCAGACGAGCAGTACTTC.

This chain uses TRBV29-1 with TRBJ2-5; 8 bases align to TRBD2. Germline V gene data show CDR1 as SQVTM and CDR2 as ANQGSEA. The CDR3 covers 13 residues. V gave up 7 bases and J gave up 9 bases; unmatched junction bases: 13. CDR3 amino acids: CSAWGSGEGAQYF. The CDR3 DNA is TGCAGCGCCTGGGGTAGCGGGGAGGGGGCCCAGTACTTC.

This clonotype was detected only a few times. V and J are TRBV5-6 and TRBJ1-2, with D hard to call. The CDR3 totals 15 residues. Between the trimmed V and J ends, which lost 1 base and 4 bases, there was a span of 14 bases. Per the germline V gene, CDR1 is SGHDT and CDR2 is YYEEEE. The CDR3 loop reads CASSLTREDRYGYTF. Here the CDR3 DNA reads TGTGCCAGCAGCTTGACGCGGGAAGATCGCTATGGCTACACCTTC.